This T cell receptor (beta chain) was captured by sequencing in a study of blood T cell repertoires in COVID-19. Across the study: Sites in the United States, Italy and Spain provided acute and convalescent COVID-19 samples. T cells, B-cell-depleted T cells, or PBMCs provided the cDNA or gDNA that served as material.

Per the authors' pipeline: Reference gene primer amplification gave estimated nucleated cell counts. Clones were sequenced by immunoSEQ multiplex PCR, and TCRdb holds only the in-frame ones, with some missing. V, J and clone size were drawn from that table, and D and trimming were deduced from the DNA. Here the sample spans 15,000 to 20,000 clones, 93% being singletons. The CDR3 totals 15 residues. Germline assignment: CDR1 MGHRA and CDR2 YSYEKL. V was trimmed by 1 base and J by 2 bases, leaving 11 bases between them. The TCR comes from a human donor in a cohort sampled during active COVID-19. Sequencing input: peripheral blood. This chain links TRBV4-1 with TRBJ1-2; possible D gene TRBD1, 5 bases. CDR3 bases: TGCGCCAGCAGCCAAGGACCAGGGATGAACTATGGCTACACCTTC. Residues: CASSQGPGMNYGYTF.